This T cell receptor beta chain was profiled in a study of naive and memory T cell subsets. Ligated cDNA underwent four rounds of PCR with nested alpha and beta constant region primers and SP2. MiXCR was run by TCRdb on the UMI-ligation and nested PCR reads, yielding one entry per CDR3 protein. The table has more than 30,000 distinct CDR3 sequences, 9.5% to 11% seen once. With 4 bases removed from V and 1 base from J, the gap between germline ends came to 7 bases. The germline V gene has CDR1 LGHDT and CDR2 YNNKEL (reference sequence). The CDR3 is made up of 13 amino acids. Documented treatment: skin biopsy from PPD injection site in Mantoux-positive individual. TCR cDNA received a 3' ligated oligonucleotide that carried a UMI. This clonotype was detected only a few times.

The rearrangement links TRBV3-1 to TRBJ1-1, with D possibly being TRBD1 (5 bases). The source was skin, collected from a tuberculin skin test site. The sequence came from an adult in good health. The DNA of the CDR3 is TGTGCCAGCAGCCCGACAGAGAACACTGAAGCTTTCTTT. Translated, it gives CASSPTENTEAFF.